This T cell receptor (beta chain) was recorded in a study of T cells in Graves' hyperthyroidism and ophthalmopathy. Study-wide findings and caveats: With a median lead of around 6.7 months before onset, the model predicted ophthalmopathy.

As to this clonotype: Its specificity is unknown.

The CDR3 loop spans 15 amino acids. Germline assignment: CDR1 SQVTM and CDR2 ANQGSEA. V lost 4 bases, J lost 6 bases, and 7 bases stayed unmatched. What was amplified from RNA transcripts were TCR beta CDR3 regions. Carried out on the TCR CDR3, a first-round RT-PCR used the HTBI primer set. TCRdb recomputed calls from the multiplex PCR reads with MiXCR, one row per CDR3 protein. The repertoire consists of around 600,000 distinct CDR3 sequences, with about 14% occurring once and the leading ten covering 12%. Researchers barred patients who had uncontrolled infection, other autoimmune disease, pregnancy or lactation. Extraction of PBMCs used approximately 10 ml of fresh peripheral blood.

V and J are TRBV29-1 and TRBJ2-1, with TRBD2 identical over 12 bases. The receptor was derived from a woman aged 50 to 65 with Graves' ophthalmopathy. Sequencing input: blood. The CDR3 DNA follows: TGCAGCGTTGTCTTCGGGACTAGCGGGTTCAATGAGCAGTTCTTC. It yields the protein CSVVFGTSGFNEQFF.